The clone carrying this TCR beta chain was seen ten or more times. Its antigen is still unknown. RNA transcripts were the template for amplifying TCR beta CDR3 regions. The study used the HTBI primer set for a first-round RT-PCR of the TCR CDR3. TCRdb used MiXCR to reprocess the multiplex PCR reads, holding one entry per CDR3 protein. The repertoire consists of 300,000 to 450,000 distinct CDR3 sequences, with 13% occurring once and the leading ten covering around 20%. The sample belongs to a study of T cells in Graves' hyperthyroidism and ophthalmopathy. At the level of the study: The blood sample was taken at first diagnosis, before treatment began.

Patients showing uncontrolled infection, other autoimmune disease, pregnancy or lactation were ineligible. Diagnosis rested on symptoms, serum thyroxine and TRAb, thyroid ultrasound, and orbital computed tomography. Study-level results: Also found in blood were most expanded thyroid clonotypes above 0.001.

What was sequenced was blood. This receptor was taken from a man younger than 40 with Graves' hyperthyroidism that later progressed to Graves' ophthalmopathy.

In DNA form, the CDR3 reads TGCAGCGCCGTCGGGCCGACGGTTACAGATACGCAGTATTTT. It translates to CSAVGPTVTDTQYF. V is TRBV29-1 and J is TRBJ2-3; D unresolved. The V end was cut by 7 bases, the J end by 3 bases, with 17 bases between. The CDR3 extends over 14 amino acids. Per the germline V gene, CDR1 is SQVTM and CDR2 is ANQGSEA.